The subject of this entry is one T cell receptor beta chain. This clonotype was found once. There is no known antigen for this receptor. Per-base qualities were not stored, and no clone one base away is much larger. One read gives only weak evidence. Hyperthyroidism was considered stable if no progression to ophthalmopathy occurred within 18 months of follow-up. Hyperthyroidism patients were newly diagnosed, with disease duration under 2 months, and aged 18 to 65 years. Anyone with other autoimmune diseases, uncontrolled infections, pregnancy or lactation was excluded from the study. Clinical symptoms, serum thyroxine, TRAb, thyroid ultrasound and orbital computed tomography were used for diagnosis. Ficoll-Paque density gradient centrifugation was used to isolate PBMCs from about 10 ml of fresh peripheral blood. Total RNA was extracted with Trizol reagent and quality-checked on an Agilent 2100 Bioanalyzer.

For repertoire sequencing, TCR beta CDR3 regions were amplified from RNA transcripts. The first round was an RT-PCR using HTBI primers with the Qiagen OneStep RT-PCR kit, and this first round was followed by a second-round multiplex PCR, then size selection and purification. Libraries were sequenced paired-end with 100 bp reads on an Illumina HiSeq2000. The authors' pipeline ran thus. SOAPnuke was used to process the reads, throwing out any read that had adapters, had uncalled bases, had a mean Phred below 15, or lacked an exact constant-primer or identifier match. COPE v1.2.5 was used to merge high-quality paired reads. Clonotypes were defined as unique nucleotide sequences and were aligned to IMGT TRB V, D and J references using MiTCR v1.1. The analysis was limited to V-J combinations with a frequency above 0.0001, which together covered roughly 99% of the repertoires. For each V-J combination, a TCR clonal expansion and chaos score was defined as F50 clonal expansion divided by the chaos observed in the TCRdist matrix. Features were reduced by Welch's t-statistics and random forest to more than 10 V-J combinations, which fed a naive Bayes classifier. The similarity between thyroid and blood repertoires was quantified using the Morisita-Horn index. The public reads were reprocessed in TCRdb via fastp at Q25 and MiXCR, keeping in-frame beta chains. Rows with one shared CDR3 protein collapse into an entry with the most common genes and DNA. The authors' filters were not applied to this entry. Present in this sample are 300,000 to 450,000 distinct CDR3 sequences, approximately 18% of which were seen just once. The top ten constitute approximately 2.4% of the sample.

This sample was taken from a study of Graves' ophthalmopathy and Graves' hyperthyroidism (dated by TCRdb to 2017 to 2018). As for the study more broadly: Peripheral blood was collected at initial diagnosis, prior to any treatment. TCR beta repertoire signatures were used to distinguish Graves' ophthalmopathy from Graves' hyperthyroidism and to predict progression to ophthalmopathy. In total, around 140 blood samples were TCR-sequenced: approximately 40 ophthalmopathy, 80 or so hyperthyroidism and some 17 hyperthyroidism-to-ophthalmopathy patients. To explore V-J signatures that separate ophthalmopathy from hyperthyroidism, a discovery set of approximately 100 patients was enrolled, consisting of about 43 with ophthalmopathy and 55 to 65 with stable hyperthyroidism. An independent validation cohort was composed of some 19 hyperthyroidism patients and around 16 patients who later progressed from hyperthyroidism to ophthalmopathy. T-cell repertoires of thyroid tissue and blood were compared in more than 5 hyperthyroidism patients. Once sampling was done, hyperthyroidism patients were given methimazole at a starting dose of 30 mg daily, while ophthalmopathy patients were given high-dose intravenous methylprednisolone. What the research found in general, with its limitations: In validation, the model predicted ophthalmopathy progression with 55% to 71% sensitivity and roughly 72% specificity; more than ten predicted patients were CT-confirmed with GO in a median of around 6 months. Ophthalmopathy was separated from stable hyperthyroidism by the 13-signature model with about 90% sensitivity and 81% to 83% specificity in cross-validation and with 80%/75% in the test set. Sample size was not predetermined statistically, and investigators were not blinded to group allocation. Among expanded thyroid clonotypes with frequency above 0.001, most also showed up in blood, which suggests that blood repertoires may reflect the thyroid immune response.

A distance of 6 bases separates the germline ends of V and J, which lose 6 bases and 1 base respectively. CDR1 and CDR2, looked up from the germline V gene, are ENHRY and SYGVKD. Reading from cysteine to phenylalanine, the CDR3 counts 12 amino acids. Only the CDR3 DNA stays, 36 bases, in frame from base 1. The sample taken for sequencing was peripheral blood. This clonotype was sampled from an adult woman with stable Graves' hyperthyroidism. The rearranged chain carries TRBV10-3 and TRBJ1-1, with the D gene not clear enough to name. CDR3 sequence: CAISPRNTEAFF. The nucleotide sequence reads as follows: TGTGCCATCAGCCCTAGGAACACTGAAGCTTTCTTT.